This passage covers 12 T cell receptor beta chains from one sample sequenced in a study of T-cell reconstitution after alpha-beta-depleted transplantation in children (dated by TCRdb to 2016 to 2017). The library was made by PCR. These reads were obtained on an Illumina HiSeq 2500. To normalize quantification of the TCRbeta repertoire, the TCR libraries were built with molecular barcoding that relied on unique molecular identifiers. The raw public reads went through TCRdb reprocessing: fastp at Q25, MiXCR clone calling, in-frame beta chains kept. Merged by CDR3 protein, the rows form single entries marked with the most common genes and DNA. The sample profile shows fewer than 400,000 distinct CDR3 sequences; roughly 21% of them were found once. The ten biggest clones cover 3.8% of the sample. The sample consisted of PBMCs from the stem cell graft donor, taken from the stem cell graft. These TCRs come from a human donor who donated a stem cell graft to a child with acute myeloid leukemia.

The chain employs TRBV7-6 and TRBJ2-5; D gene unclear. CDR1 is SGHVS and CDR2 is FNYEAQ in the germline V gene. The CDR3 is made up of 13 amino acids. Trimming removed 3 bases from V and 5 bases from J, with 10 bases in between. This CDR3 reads CASSFAGWETQYF. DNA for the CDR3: TGTGCCAGCAGCTTCGCTGGGTGGGAGACCCAGTACTTC. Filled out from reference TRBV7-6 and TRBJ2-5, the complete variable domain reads GAGVSQSPRYKVTKRGQDVALRCDPISGHVSLYWYRQALGQGPEFLTYFNYEAQQDKSGLPNDRFSAERPEGSISTLTIQRTEQRDSAMYRCASSFAGWETQYFGPGTRLLVL.

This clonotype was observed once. This chain's CDR3 is CSACPEDNEQFF. CDR3 sequence (DNA): TGCAGTGCGTGCCCCGAAGACAATGAGCAGTTCTTC. The rearrangement joins TRBV20-1 to TRBJ2-1; D is unresolved. This CDR3 has 12 residues. The V and J ends lost 6 bases and 5 bases respectively, with 11 bases between them. Germline V gene sequence: CDR1 DFQATT, CDR2 SNEGSKA (reference sequence).

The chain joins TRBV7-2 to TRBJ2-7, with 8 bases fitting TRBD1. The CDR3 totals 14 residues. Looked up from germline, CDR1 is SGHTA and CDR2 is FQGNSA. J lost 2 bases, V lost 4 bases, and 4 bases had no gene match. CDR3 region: CASSYRGNPYEQYF. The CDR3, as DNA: TGTGCCAGCAGCTACAGGGGGAACCCCTACGAGCAGTACTTC. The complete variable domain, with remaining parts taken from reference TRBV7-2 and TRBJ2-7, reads GAGVSQSPSNKVTEKGKDVELRCDPISGHTALYWYRQSLGQGLEFLIYFQGNSAPDKSGLPSDRFSAERTGGSVSTLTIQRTQQEDSAVYLCASSYRGNPYEQYFGPGTRLTVT.

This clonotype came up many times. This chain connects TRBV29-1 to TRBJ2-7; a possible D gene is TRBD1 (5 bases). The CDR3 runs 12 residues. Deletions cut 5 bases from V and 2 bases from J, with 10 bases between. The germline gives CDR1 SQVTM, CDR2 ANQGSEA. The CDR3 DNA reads TGCAGCGTTCAGGGCGACACCTACGAGCAGTACTTC. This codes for CSVQGDTYEQYF.

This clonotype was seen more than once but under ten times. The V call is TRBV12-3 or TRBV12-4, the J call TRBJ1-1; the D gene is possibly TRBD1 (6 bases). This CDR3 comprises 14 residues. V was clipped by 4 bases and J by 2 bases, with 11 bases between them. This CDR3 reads CASSSQGRNTEAFF. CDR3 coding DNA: TGTGCCAGCAGTTCGCAGGGGCGAAACACTGAAGCTTTCTTT.

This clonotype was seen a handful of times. DNA of the CDR3: TGCAGTGCTACAAAGGCCTCACCAAGCGGGTGGGGAGAGACCCAGTACTTC. This sequence encodes CSATKASPSGWGETQYF. The rearrangement links TRBV20-1 to TRBJ2-5; D may be TRBD2 (6 bases). V lost 4 bases and J lost 4, with 25 bases in between. Germline values: CDR1 DFQATT, CDR2 SNEGSKA (reference sequence). The CDR3 covers 17 residues.

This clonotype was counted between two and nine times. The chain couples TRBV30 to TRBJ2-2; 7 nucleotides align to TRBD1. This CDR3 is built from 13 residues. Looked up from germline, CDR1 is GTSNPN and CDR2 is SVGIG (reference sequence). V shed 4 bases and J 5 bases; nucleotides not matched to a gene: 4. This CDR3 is CAWNRGTTGELFF. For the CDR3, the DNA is TGTGCCTGGAACAGGGGCACTACCGGGGAGCTGTTTTTT.

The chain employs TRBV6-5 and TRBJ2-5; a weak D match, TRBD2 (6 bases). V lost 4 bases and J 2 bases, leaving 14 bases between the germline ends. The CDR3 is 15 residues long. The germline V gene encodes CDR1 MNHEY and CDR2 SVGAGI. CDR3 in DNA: TGTGCCAGCAGTTTGGAACTAGCCAGTCAAGAGACCCAGTACTTC. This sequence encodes CASSLELASQETQYF.

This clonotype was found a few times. CDR3 residues: CASRTTRRQGNNQPQHF. The CDR3 DNA sequence: TGTGCCAGCCGAACGACCCGAAGACAGGGAAACAATCAGCCCCAGCATTTT. The chain employs TRBV12-3 or TRBV12-4 and TRBJ1-5; TRBD1 agrees at 7 bases. CDR3 length equals 17 residues. Trimming cost V 8 bases and J 3 bases; bases outside gene matches: 16.

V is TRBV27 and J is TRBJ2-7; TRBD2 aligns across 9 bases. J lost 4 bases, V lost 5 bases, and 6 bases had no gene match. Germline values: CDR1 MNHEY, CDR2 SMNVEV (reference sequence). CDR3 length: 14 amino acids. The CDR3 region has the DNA TGTGCCAGCAGTCCTATAGCGGGAGCGTACGAGCAGTACTTC. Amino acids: CASSPIAGAYEQYF.

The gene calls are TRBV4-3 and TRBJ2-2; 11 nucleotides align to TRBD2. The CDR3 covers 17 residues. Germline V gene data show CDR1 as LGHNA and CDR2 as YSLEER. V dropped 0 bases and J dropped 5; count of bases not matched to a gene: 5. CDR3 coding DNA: TGCGCCAGCAGCCAAGATTTGGTAGCGGGAGGGACCGGGGAGCTGTTTTTT. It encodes CASSQDLVAGGTGELFF.

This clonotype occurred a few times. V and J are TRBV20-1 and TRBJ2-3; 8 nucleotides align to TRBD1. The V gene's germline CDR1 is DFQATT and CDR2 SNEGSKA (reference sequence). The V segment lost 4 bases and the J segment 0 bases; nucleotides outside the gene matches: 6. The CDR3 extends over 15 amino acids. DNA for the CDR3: TGCAGTGCTACGACAGGGGCCTATAGCACAGATACGCAGTATTTT. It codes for CSATTGAYSTDTQYF.